One and the same sample provided the 8 T cell receptor beta chains below, sequenced in a study of blood T cell repertoires in COVID-19 (dated by TCRdb to 2020 to 2021). Libraries were constructed by the immunoSEQ multiplex PCR assay. Here the immuneACCESS table is served through TCRdb, limited to in-frame sequences with V and J called. Missing clones are a known gap in these copies; in checked studies unresolved V genes cover under half, and the rest lacks a known reason. The sample includes roughly 120,000 clones, with over 60% observed a single time. The ten most abundant clones make up around 4% of the sample. The sequenced sample consisted of peripheral blood. The receptors were gathered from a human donor in a cohort sampled during active or convalescent COVID-19.

CDR3 coding DNA: TGTGCCAGCAGCAGCCGGTGGGGGACTAGACGGAATCAGCAGTTCTTC. It specifies CASSSRWGTRRNQQFF. The V and J genes are TRBV7-2 and TRBJ2-1; the match to TRBD2 covers 8 bases. This CDR3 has 16 residues. Germline V lookup: CDR1 SGHTA, CDR2 FQGNSA. V lost 5 bases and J lost 11; bases outside the gene matches: 17.

V usage is TRBV5-4 and J usage is TRBJ2-7, with 11 bases fitting TRBD1. Germline V gives CDR1 SGHNT, CDR2 YYREEE (reference sequence). This CDR3 region has 16 residues. V dropped 3 bases and J dropped 3; count of bases not matched to a gene: 8. The chain's CDR3 is CASSYGQGASVYEQYF. CDR3 coding DNA: TGTGCCAGCAGCTACGGACAGGGGGCTTCGGTCTACGAGCAGTACTTC.

This CDR3 is CASSIDRGSYNEQFF. Here the CDR3 DNA reads TGTGCCAGTAGTATCGACAGGGGGTCTTACAATGAGCAGTTCTTC. The chain joins TRBV19 to TRBJ2-1; 9 positions agree with TRBD1. Germline-derived CDR1 and CDR2 are LNHDA and SQIVND (reference sequence). V was clipped by 3 bases and J by 4 bases; unmatched bases: 4. The CDR3 runs 15 residues.

Only a few counts were recorded for this clone. This chain links TRBV19 with TRBJ2-2; TRBD2 agrees at 11 bases. The CDR3 is 19 amino acids. CDR1 and CDR2 from the germline V gene are LNHDA and SQIVND (reference sequence). The V segment lost 4 bases and the J segment 1 base; nucleotides outside the gene matches: 11. Here the CDR3 DNA reads TGTGCCAGTAGTAATTTACCGGGACTAGCGGTCTGGAACACCGGGGAGCTGTTTTTT. It codes for CASSNLPGLAVWNTGELFF. The complete variable domain, with remaining parts taken from reference TRBV19 and TRBJ2-2, reads DGGITQSPKYLFRKEGQNVTLSCEQNLNHDAMYWYRQDPGQGLRLIYYSQIVNDFQKGDIAEGYSVSREKKESFPLTVTSAQKNPTAFYLCASSNLPGLAVWNTGELFFGEGSRLTVL.

The rearrangement links TRBV9 to TRBJ2-2, with 8 bases aligning to TRBD1. Trimming removed 4 bases from V and 0 bases from J; junction bases left unmatched: 5. The CDR3 runs 16 residues. Germline CDR1 reads SGDLS; CDR2 reads YYNGEE. CDR3 coding DNA: TGTGCCAGCAGCCTGGGGACAGGCTCGAACACCGGGGAGCTGTTTTTT. Its translation: CASSLGTGSNTGELFF.

The chain employs TRBV7-2 and TRBJ1-2, with D possibly matching TRBD1 (5 bases). Germline lookup yields CDR1 SGHTA and CDR2 FQGNSA. The CDR3 runs to 13 residues. Trimming cost V 5 bases and J 8 bases, with 15 bases left between them. The DNA of the CDR3 is TGTGCCAGCAGCCCGAGCGTGGGGCCCGGCTACACCTTC. It translates to CASSPSVGPGYTF. Full variable domain (remainder filled in from reference TRBV7-2 and TRBJ1-2): GAGVSQSPSNKVTEKGKDVELRCDPISGHTALYWYRQSLGQGLEFLIYFQGNSAPDKSGLPSDRFSAERTGGSVSTLTIQRTQQEDSAVYLCASSPSVGPGYTFGSGTRLTVV.

V gene TRBV28 combines with J gene TRBJ1-2; D is ambiguous. The CDR3 extends over 15 amino acids. Looked up from germline, CDR1 is MDHEN and CDR2 is SYDVKM. V lost 6 bases and J 1 base, leaving 15 bases between the germline ends. Here the CDR3 DNA reads TGTGCCAGCAGCCTTGGACGGGGATTTAACTATGGCTACACCTTC. The encoded protein is CASSLGRGFNYGYTF.

The genes are TRBV6-1 and TRBJ2-1, with D possibly matching TRBD1 (6 bases). Between the trimmed V and J ends, which lost 4 bases and 4 bases, there was a span of 17 bases. Germline assignment: CDR1 MNHNS and CDR2 SASEGT. The CDR3 has 16 amino acids. Here the CDR3 DNA reads TGTGCCAGCAGTGCAAACGCCGGGACATCGTACAATGAGCAGTTCTTC. Encoded protein: CASSANAGTSYNEQFF.